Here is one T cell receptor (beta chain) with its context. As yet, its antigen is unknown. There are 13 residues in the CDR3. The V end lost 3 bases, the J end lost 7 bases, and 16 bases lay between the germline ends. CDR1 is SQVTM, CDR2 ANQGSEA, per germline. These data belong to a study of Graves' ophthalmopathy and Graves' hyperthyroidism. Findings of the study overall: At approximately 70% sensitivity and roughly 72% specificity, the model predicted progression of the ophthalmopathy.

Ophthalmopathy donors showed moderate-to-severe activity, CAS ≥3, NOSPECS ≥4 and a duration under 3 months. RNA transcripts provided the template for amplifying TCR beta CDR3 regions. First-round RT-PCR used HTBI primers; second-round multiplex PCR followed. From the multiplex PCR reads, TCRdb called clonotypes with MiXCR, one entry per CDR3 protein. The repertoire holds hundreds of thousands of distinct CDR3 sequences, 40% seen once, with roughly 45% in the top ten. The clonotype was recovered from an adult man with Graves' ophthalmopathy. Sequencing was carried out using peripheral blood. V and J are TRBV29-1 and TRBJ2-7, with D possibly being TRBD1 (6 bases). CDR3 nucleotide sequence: TGCAGCGTTGATCAGGGGAGCACCGGGGAGCAGTACTTC. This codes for CSVDQGSTGEQYF.